This T cell receptor (beta chain) was identified during a study of CD8+ T cells in alopecia areata. Study findings and constraints: Higher clonality and more expanded CD8+ clones appeared in lesional than normal scalp.

Per germline, CDR1 SGDLS and CDR2 YYNGEE. The CDR3 consists of 16 residues. V dropped 4 bases and J dropped 4 bases, with 20 bases sitting between them. From alopecia areata patients, lesional scalp punch biopsies and peripheral blood were collected. RNA, once extracted, was reverse transcribed into cDNA for use as the sequencing template. The assay was immunoSEQ multiplex PCR, and TCRdb's table has in-frame clones only and misses some. The table shows 150,000 to 190,000 clones, with about 53% occurring only once. A remark on this clone: Its antigen is still unknown.

The clonotype was recovered from a human donor with alopecia areata. The material sequenced was CD8+ T cells sorted from blood, taken at week 0. The V and J genes are TRBV9 and TRBJ1-2, with D possibly TRBD1 on 5 matching bases. The CDR3 nucleotides are TGTGCCAGCAGCTCCAATCCAATTGGGACGGTCTATGGCTACACCTTC. Encoded protein: CASSSNPIGTVYGYTF.